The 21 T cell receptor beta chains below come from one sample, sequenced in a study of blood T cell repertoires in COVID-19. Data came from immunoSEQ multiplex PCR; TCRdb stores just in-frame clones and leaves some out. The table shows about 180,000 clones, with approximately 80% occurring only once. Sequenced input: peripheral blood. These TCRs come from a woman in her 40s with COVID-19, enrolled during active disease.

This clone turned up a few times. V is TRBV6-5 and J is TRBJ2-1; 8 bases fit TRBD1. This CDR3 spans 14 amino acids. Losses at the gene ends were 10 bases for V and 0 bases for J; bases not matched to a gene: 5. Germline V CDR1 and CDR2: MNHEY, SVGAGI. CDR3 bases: TGTGCCATAGACAGGGGTAGCTCCTACAATGAGCAGTTCTTC. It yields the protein CAIDRGSSYNEQFF.

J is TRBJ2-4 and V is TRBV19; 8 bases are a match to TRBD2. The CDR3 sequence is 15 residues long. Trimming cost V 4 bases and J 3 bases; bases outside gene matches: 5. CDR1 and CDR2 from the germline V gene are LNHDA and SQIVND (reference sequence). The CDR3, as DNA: TGTGCCAGTAGTACCCTTCTAGCGGGCAAAAACATTCAGTACTTC. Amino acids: CASSTLLAGKNIQYF. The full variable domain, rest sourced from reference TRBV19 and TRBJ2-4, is DGGITQSPKYLFRKEGQNVTLSCEQNLNHDAMYWYRQDPGQGLRLIYYSQIVNDFQKGDIAEGYSVSREKKESFPLTVTSAQKNPTAFYLCASSTLLAGKNIQYFGAGTRLSVL.

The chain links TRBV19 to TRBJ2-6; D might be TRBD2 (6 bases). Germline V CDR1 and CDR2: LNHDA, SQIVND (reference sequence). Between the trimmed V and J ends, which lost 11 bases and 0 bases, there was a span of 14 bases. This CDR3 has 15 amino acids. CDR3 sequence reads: CAGGTESSGANVLTF. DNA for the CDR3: TGTGCCGGAGGGACGGAGAGCTCTGGGGCCAACGTCCTGACTTTC.

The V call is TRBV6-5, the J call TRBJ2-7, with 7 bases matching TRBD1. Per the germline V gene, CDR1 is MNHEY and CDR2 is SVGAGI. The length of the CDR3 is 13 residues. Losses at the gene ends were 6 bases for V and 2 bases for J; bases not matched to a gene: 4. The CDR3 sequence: CASRPQGAYEQYF. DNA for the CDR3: TGTGCCAGCAGACCCCAGGGGGCCTACGAGCAGTACTTC.

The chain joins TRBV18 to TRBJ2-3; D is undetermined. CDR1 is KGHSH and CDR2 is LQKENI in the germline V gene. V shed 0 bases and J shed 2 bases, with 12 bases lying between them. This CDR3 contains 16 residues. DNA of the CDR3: TGTGCCAGCTCACCACCGGCAGCGCCTAACACAGATACGCAGTATTTT. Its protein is CASSPPAAPNTDTQYF.

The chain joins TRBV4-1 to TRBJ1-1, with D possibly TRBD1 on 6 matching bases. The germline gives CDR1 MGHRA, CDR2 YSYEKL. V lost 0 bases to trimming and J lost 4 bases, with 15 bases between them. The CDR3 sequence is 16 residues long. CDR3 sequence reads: CASSQDSGALSTEAFF. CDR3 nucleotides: TGCGCCAGCAGCCAAGATTCAGGGGCCTTGAGCACTGAAGCTTTCTTT.

The CDR3 DNA is TGTGCCAGCTCACCGGGGACAGGGCGGTTTAGAAGTGGCGAGCAGTACTTC. The encoded protein is CASSPGTGRFRSGEQYF. The rearrangement joins TRBV18 to TRBJ2-7; 9 positions agree with TRBD1. The CDR3 spans 17 residues. After removal of 3 bases from V and 6 bases from J, the junction contained 15 bases not matched to a gene. CDR1 and CDR2 (germline): KGHSH, LQKENI.

Here the CDR3 DNA reads TGCGCCAGCTTTATTCCCCCAACAGAGCCTTCCTACAATGAGCAGTTCTTC. This sequence encodes CASFIPPTEPSYNEQFF. The chain uses TRBV23-1 and TRBJ2-1; D call uncertain. TRBV23-1 is an open reading frame whose function is uncertain. Trimming took off 8 bases at V and 1 base at J, with 21 bases between the two ends. The CDR3 totals 17 residues.

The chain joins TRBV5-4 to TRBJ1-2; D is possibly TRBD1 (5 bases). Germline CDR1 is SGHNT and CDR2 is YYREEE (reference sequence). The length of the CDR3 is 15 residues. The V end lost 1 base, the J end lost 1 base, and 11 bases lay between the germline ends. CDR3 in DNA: TGTGCCAGCAGCTTGCCGAAGGGGCTTAACTATGGCTACACCTTC. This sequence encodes CASSLPKGLNYGYTF.

The CDR3 DNA follows: TGCAGTGCTAGTATGGGGGCCCGTGGCTACACCTTC. As protein: CSASMGARGYTF. This chain connects TRBV20-1 to TRBJ1-2; weak D call: TRBD1 (6 bases). V lost 3 bases and J 7 bases, leaving 12 bases between the germline ends. Germline loops: CDR1 DFQATT, CDR2 SNEGSKA (reference sequence). The length of the CDR3 is 12 residues.

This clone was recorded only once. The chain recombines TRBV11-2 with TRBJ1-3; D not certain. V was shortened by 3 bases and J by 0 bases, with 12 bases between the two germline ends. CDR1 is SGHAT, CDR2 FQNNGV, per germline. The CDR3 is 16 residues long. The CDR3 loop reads CASSLSTGFSGNTIYF. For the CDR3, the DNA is TGTGCCAGCAGCTTGAGTACGGGGTTCTCTGGAAACACCATATATTTT.

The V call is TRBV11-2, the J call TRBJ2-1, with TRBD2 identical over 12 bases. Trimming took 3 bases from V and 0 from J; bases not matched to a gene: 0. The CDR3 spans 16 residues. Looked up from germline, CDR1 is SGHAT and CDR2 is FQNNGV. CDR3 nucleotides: TGTGCCAGCAGCTTGACTAGCGGGAGCTCCTACAATGAGCAGTTCTTC. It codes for CASSLTSGSSYNEQFF.

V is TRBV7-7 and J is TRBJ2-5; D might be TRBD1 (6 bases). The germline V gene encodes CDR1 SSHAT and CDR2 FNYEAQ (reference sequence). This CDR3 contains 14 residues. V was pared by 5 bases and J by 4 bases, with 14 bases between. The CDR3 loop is CASSLTGMGETQYF. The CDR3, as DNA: TGTGCCAGCAGCCTTACAGGGATGGGAGAGACCCAGTACTTC.

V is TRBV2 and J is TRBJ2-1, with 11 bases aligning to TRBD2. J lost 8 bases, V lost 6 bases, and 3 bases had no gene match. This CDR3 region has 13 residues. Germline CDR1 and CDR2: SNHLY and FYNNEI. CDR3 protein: CASRTSGKDEQFF. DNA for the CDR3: TGTGCCAGCAGGACTAGCGGGAAGGATGAGCAGTTCTTC.

The CDR3 sequence: CASSPTPDRANQPQHF. The CDR3 bases are TGCGCCAGCAGTCCGACTCCCGACAGAGCCAATCAGCCCCAGCATTTT. The rearrangement uses TRBV5-1 and TRBJ1-5, with a tentative D call TRBD1 (5 bases). The CDR3 length is 16 residues. V gave up 5 bases and J gave up 3 bases, with 18 bases separating them. From germline, CDR1 is SGHRS and CDR2 YFSETQ.

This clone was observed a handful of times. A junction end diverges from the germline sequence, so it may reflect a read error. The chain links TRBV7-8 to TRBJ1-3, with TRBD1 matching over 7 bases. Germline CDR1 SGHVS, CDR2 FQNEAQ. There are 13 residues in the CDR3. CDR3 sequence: CASSLGSEDRNDF. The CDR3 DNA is TGTGCCAGCAGCTTAGGAAGCGAGGACAGGAATGATTTT.

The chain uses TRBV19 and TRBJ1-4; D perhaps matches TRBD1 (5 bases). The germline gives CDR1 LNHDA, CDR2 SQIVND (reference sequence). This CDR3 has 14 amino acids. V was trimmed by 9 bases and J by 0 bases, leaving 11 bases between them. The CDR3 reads CASGAGATNEKLFF. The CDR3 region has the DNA TGTGCCAGCGGGGCGGGGGCAACTAATGAAAAACTGTTTTTT.

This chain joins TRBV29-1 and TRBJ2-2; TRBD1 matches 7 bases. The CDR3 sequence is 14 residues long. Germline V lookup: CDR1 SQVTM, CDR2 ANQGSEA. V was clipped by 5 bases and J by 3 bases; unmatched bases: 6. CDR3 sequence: CSVRTGLYTGELFF. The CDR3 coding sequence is TGCAGCGTTCGGACAGGCCTCTACACCGGGGAGCTGTTTTTT.

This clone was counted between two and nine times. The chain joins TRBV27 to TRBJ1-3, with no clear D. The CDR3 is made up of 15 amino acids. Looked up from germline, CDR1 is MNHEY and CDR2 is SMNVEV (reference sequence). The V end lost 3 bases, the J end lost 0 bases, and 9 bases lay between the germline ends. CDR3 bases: TGTGCCAGCAGTTTTCAGGCTACCTCTGGAAACACCATATATTTT. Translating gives CASSFQATSGNTIYF.

The CDR3 loop is CASSLTGGSSYEQYF. CDR3 bases: TGTGCCAGCAGCCTAACAGGGGGGAGCTCCTACGAGCAGTACTTC. The chain combines TRBV6-5 with TRBJ2-7; 8 bases line up with TRBD1. The CDR3 length is 15 residues. The J segment lost 0 bases and the V segment lost 6 bases, leaving 7 bases of the junction unmatched. Germline assignment: CDR1 MNHEY and CDR2 SVGAGI.

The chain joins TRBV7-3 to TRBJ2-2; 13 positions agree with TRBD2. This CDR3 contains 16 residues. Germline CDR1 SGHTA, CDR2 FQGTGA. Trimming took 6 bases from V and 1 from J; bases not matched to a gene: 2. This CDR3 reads CASSRTSGRNTGELFF. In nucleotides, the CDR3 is TGTGCCAGCAGTCGGACTAGCGGGAGGAACACCGGGGAGCTGTTTTTT.